What follows are 10 T cell receptor beta chains derived from one specimen sequenced in a study of blood T cell repertoires in COVID-19. The table came from immunoSEQ multiplex PCR; TCRdb's copy has only in-frame clones and leaves some out. The profile covers approximately 190,000 clones, with approximately 82% appearing a single time and approximately 6.9% taken by the ten largest. The material sequenced was peripheral blood. These receptors were collected from a human donor with acute or convalescent COVID-19. The donor label of this sample is uncertain.

The genes are TRBV29-1 and TRBJ1-4; TRBD1 aligns across 9 bases. The germline gives CDR1 SQVTM, CDR2 ANQGSEA. The CDR3 totals 14 residues. Trimming at V came to 6 bases and at J to 7 bases, leaving 9 bases not matched to a gene. The CDR3 DNA sequence: TGCAGCGTGCTCCGGGGGACAGGGTCTGAAAAACTGTTTTTT. Its protein is CSVLRGTGSEKLFF.

This clone has a handful of counts. The chain links TRBV5-1 to TRBJ2-1; D perhaps matches TRBD1 (7 bases). The CDR3 length is 14 residues. The germline V and J ends were trimmed by 6 bases and 6 bases, with 16 bases remaining between them. Germline V gene sequence: CDR1 SGHRS, CDR2 YFSETQ. This chain's CDR3 is CASIGGGAGNEQFF. The DNA for the CDR3 is TGCGCCAGCATCGGAGGGGGCGCAGGCAATGAGCAGTTCTTC.

In its sample, this clone was seen once. The CDR3: CASSVDSNNEKLFF. CDR3 bases: TGTGCCAGCAGCGTAGACAGCAATAATGAAAAACTGTTTTTT. The chain carries TRBV9 and TRBJ1-4; no firm D call. Between the trimmed V and J ends, which lost 0 bases and 4 bases, there was a span of 7 bases. Germline V gene sequence: CDR1 SGDLS, CDR2 YYNGEE. The CDR3 length is 14 residues.

The chain recombines TRBV29-1 with TRBJ2-5; 10 nucleotides agree with TRBD1. Germline lookup yields CDR1 SQVTM and CDR2 ANQGSEA. The CDR3 covers 13 residues. V trimming: 3 bases; J trimming: 5 bases; junction bases outside the gene matches: 3. In DNA, the CDR3 is TGCAGCGTTGACGGGACAGGGGTTGAGACCCAGTACTTC. It is translated as CSVDGTGVETQYF.

The V and J genes are TRBV30 and TRBJ2-7; TRBD1 matches at 9 bases. CDR3 size: 15 residues. In germline, CDR1 is GTSNPN, CDR2 SVGIG (reference sequence). J was trimmed by 3 bases and V by 1 base; bases with no gene match: 7. The CDR3 region is CAWSETGGRGYEQYF. CDR3 DNA: TGTGCCTGGAGTGAAACAGGGGGCAGGGGCTACGAGCAGTACTTC.

The chain recombines TRBV10-3 with TRBJ2-1; D ambiguous. The CDR3 is made up of 14 amino acids. The V and J ends lost 0 bases and 5 bases respectively, with 8 bases between them. Germline V gene lookup returns CDR1 ENHRY and CDR2 SYGVKD. CDR3 residues: CAISESRENNEQFF. The CDR3 bases are TGTGCCATCAGTGAGTCGCGAGAGAACAATGAGCAGTTCTTC.

The chain has TRBV10-2 and TRBJ1-5; D is perhaps TRBD1 (5 bases). Trimming removed 4 bases from V and 3 bases from J, with 7 bases in between. Germline CDR1 is WSHSY and CDR2 is SAAADI. This CDR3 spans 13 amino acids. The CDR3 sequence: CASSGQNNQPQHF. The CDR3 DNA is TGCGCCAGCAGTGGACAGAACAATCAGCCCCAGCATTTT.

The chain is built from TRBV7-3 and TRBJ2-3, with D maybe TRBD2 (7 bases). The V end lost 3 bases, the J end lost 4 bases, and 11 bases lay between the germline ends. Germline V gives CDR1 SGHTA, CDR2 FQGTGA. This CDR3 is built from 14 residues. The CDR3 DNA sequence: TGTGCCAGCAGCTTGGGGGGGCTGGCAGATACGCAGTATTTT. Residues: CASSLGGLADTQYF.

This rearrangement joins TRBV28 to TRBJ1-4, with 8 bases fitting TRBD1. After removal of 1 base from V and 15 bases from J, the junction contained 13 bases not matched to a gene. This CDR3 spans 15 amino acids. The germline V gene encodes CDR1 MDHEN and CDR2 SYDVKM. CDR3 nucleotides: TGTGCCAGCAGTTTATATACGGCAGGGGGCGTGGGTTTGTTTTTT. Its protein product is CASSLYTAGGVGLFF. Filled out from reference TRBV28 and TRBJ1-4, the complete variable domain reads DVKVTQSSRYLVKRTGEKVFLECVQDMDHENMFWYRQDPGLGLRLIYFSYDVKMKEKGDIPEGYSVSREKKERFSLILESASTNQTSMYLCASSLYTAGGVGLFFGSGTQLSVL.

The V and J genes are TRBV7-2 and TRBJ2-6; maybe TRBD2 (6 bases). This CDR3 spans 17 amino acids. The V end lost 0 bases, the J end lost 0 bases, and 9 bases lay between the germline ends. Germline CDR1 reads SGHTA; CDR2 reads FQGNSA. The CDR3 nucleotides read TGTGCCAGCAGCTTAGCTGGGACTGACTCTGGGGCCAACGTCCTGACTTTC. Its translation: CASSLAGTDSGANVLTF.